The 22 T cell receptor beta chains below were found in one sample sequenced in a study of cytomegalovirus exposure and HLA in healthy donors. The study ran its PCR with 60 Vbeta and 13 Jbeta primers. Clones were sequenced by immunoSEQ multiplex PCR, and TCRdb holds only the in-frame ones, with some missing. The sample shows 75,000 or so clones, roughly 74% of them seen only once. Sequenced: PBMCs. Source of these receptors: a woman aged 30 to 39 in good health and CMV-seropositive.

CDR3 in DNA: TGTGCCAGCAGTGGACAGGCAACTAATGAAAAACTGTTTTTT. Translating gives CASSGQATNEKLFF. V and J are TRBV6-1 and TRBJ1-4; weak D call: TRBD1 (6 bases). V dropped 4 bases and J dropped 0 bases, with 6 bases sitting between them. The CDR3 spans 14 residues. Germline CDR1 MNHNS, CDR2 SASEGT.

The chain combines TRBV27 with TRBJ1-5; no clear D gene. The V and J ends lost 8 bases and 0 bases respectively, with 11 bases between them. CDR1 MNHEY and CDR2 SMNVEV come from the germline V gene (reference sequence). This CDR3 is built from 14 residues. CDR3 sequence: CASGAQHSNQPQHF. The CDR3 bases are TGTGCCAGCGGTGCACAGCATAGCAATCAGCCCCAGCATTTT.

The chain has TRBV5-1 and TRBJ2-7; D may be TRBD1 (5 bases). Germline CDR1 is SGHRS and CDR2 is YFSETQ. Trimming took off 0 bases at V and 2 bases at J, with 9 bases between the two ends. The CDR3 contains 14 residues. CDR3 DNA: TGCGCCAGCAGCTTGGACAGGCGTGCCTACGAGCAGTACTTC. This codes for CASSLDRRAYEQYF.

The chain links TRBV27 to TRBJ2-3; D unclear. Germline assignment: CDR1 MNHEY and CDR2 SMNVEV (reference sequence). V was clipped by 5 bases and J by 4 bases, with 10 bases between them. The CDR3 is made up of 13 amino acids. The CDR3 DNA sequence: TGTGCCAGCAGTCCAAATCGGGCAGATACGCAGTATTTT. Its translation is CASSPNRADTQYF.

The chain recombines TRBV10-3 with TRBJ1-1; TRBD1 agrees at 7 bases. This CDR3 is 14 amino acids long. CDR1 and CDR2 (germline): ENHRY, SYGVKD. The junction had 8 bases not matched to a gene; V was cut back by 5 bases and J by 5 bases. The CDR3 region is CAISLRTRGTEAFF. DNA for the CDR3: TGTGCCATCAGTCTCCGAACCAGGGGGACTGAAGCTTTCTTT.

This clone was picked up a small number of times. The chain employs TRBV4-2 and TRBJ1-1; D is uncertain. Germline V gene lookup returns CDR1 LGHNA and CDR2 YNFKEQ. With 4 bases removed from V and 0 bases from J, the gap between germline ends came to 12 bases. This CDR3 comprises 15 residues. The CDR3 reads CASSPSPGMNTEAFF. CDR3 DNA: TGTGCCAGCAGCCCGAGCCCGGGGATGAACACTGAAGCTTTCTTT.

The chain recombines TRBV30 with TRBJ2-1, with 8 bases aligning to TRBD2. Germline V gives CDR1 GTSNPN, CDR2 SVGIG (reference sequence). The CDR3 extends over 13 amino acids. Trimming at V came to 0 bases and at J to 8 bases, leaving 3 bases not matched to a gene. CDR3 in amino acids: CAWSVGTRDEQFF. The CDR3 DNA reads TGTGCCTGGAGTGTAGGGACTAGGGATGAGCAGTTCTTC.

This clone was observed a handful of times. The chain couples TRBV6-1 to TRBJ1-5; D ambiguous. The CDR3 sequence is 16 residues long. With 1 base removed from V and 0 bases from J, the gap between germline ends came to 10 bases. Germline loops: CDR1 MNHNS, CDR2 SASEGT. CDR3 sequence reads: CASSEGAGYSNQPQHF. CDR3 bases: TGTGCCAGCAGTGAAGGGGCAGGTTATAGCAATCAGCCCCAGCATTTT.

This clone was detected ten times or more. The chain recombines TRBV28 with TRBJ2-7; 9 positions match TRBD1. Trimming took 3 bases from V and 3 from J; bases not matched to a gene: 3. CDR1 and CDR2 (germline): MDHEN, SYDVKM. This CDR3 is built from 14 residues. This chain's CDR3 is CASSFTDRGYEQYF. The CDR3 nucleotides are TGTGCCAGCAGTTTTACGGACAGGGGCTACGAGCAGTACTTC.

This chain links TRBV2 with TRBJ2-1, with 9 positions matching TRBD1. The CDR3 is made up of 15 amino acids. V shed 8 bases and J 4 bases; nucleotides not matched to a gene: 9. CDR1 and CDR2 from the germline V gene are SNHLY and FYNNEI. CDR3 residues: CASGKDRGVYNEQFF. The CDR3 DNA reads as TGTGCCAGCGGCAAGGACAGGGGAGTTTACAATGAGCAGTTCTTC.

The rearrangement links TRBV7-2 to TRBJ1-1; weak D call: TRBD1 (5 bases). There are 13 residues in the CDR3. V was pared by 5 bases and J by 6 bases, with 13 bases between. Germline V CDR1 and CDR2: SGHTA, FQGNSA. CDR3 nucleotides: TGTGCCAGCAGCACCCATAAGGGGTCTGAAGCTTTCTTT. As protein: CASSTHKGSEAFF.

The chain uses TRBV4-3 and TRBJ2-3; 7 positions agree with TRBD2. The CDR3 is 12 amino acids. Germline CDR1 is LGHNA and CDR2 is YSLEER. The J segment lost 3 bases and the V segment lost 8 bases, leaving 2 bases of the junction unmatched. CDR3 amino acids: CASSGGTDTQYF. The CDR3 coding sequence is TGCGCCAGCTCCGGGGGGACAGATACGCAGTATTTT.

This sequence joins TRBV16 and TRBJ1-2; TRBD1 aligns across 7 bases. The CDR3 runs 14 residues. With V trimmed by 1 base and J by 6 bases, 5 bases remained unmatched. Germline V CDR1 and CDR2: KGHSY, FQNENV. The CDR3 spells CASSQFGTGDGYTF. As DNA, the CDR3 is TGTGCCAGCAGCCAATTTGGCACAGGGGATGGCTACACCTTC.

The table lists this clone with a few counts. The genes are TRBV28 and TRBJ2-7; 8 nucleotides line up with TRBD1. The CDR3 is 14 amino acids. J lost 6 bases, V lost 4 bases, and 8 bases had no gene match. Germline CDR1 is MDHEN and CDR2 is SYDVKM. The CDR3 region is CASSSAGGRSEQYF. The CDR3 DNA reads TGTGCCAGCAGTTCTGCAGGGGGCAGATCCGAGCAGTACTTC.

The rearrangement links TRBV14 to TRBJ2-7; 7 bases fit TRBD2. This CDR3 is 15 amino acids long. The germline V gene encodes CDR1 SGHDN and CDR2 FVKESK. The trim removed 2 bases at V and 6 bases at J, leaving 10 bases unmatched. CDR3 loop: CASSQPLRSGGEQYF. The CDR3 DNA sequence: TGTGCCAGCAGCCAACCCCTCCGATCGGGAGGCGAGCAGTACTTC.

The chain uses TRBV29-1 and TRBJ2-2; TRBD1 matches at 9 bases. With 5 bases clipped from V and 4 bases from J, the junction kept 8 bases outside the gene matches. This CDR3 region has 15 residues. Germline V CDR1 and CDR2: SQVTM, ANQGSEA. The CDR3 protein is CSVQDRGRVTGELFF. The CDR3 DNA reads TGCAGCGTTCAGGACAGGGGCCGGGTCACCGGGGAGCTGTTTTTT.

This clone showed up just a few times. The chain joins TRBV19 to TRBJ1-1, with TRBD1 identical over 7 bases. The CDR3 is made up of 13 amino acids. V lost 7 bases and J lost 5; bases outside the gene matches: 7. The germline gives CDR1 LNHDA, CDR2 SQIVND (reference sequence). This chain's CDR3 is CASNPLRGTEAFF. DNA for the CDR3: TGTGCCAGTAACCCCCTCAGGGGGACTGAAGCTTTCTTT.

The genes are TRBV25-1 and TRBJ2-7; TRBD1 agrees at 8 bases. This CDR3 is 15 amino acids long. Germline V gives CDR1 MGHDK, CDR2 SYGVNS. Trimming at V came to 3 bases and at J to 2 bases, leaving 6 bases not matched to a gene. The CDR3 spells CASSDPGQDPYEQYF. In nucleotides, the CDR3 is TGTGCCAGCAGTGACCCGGGACAGGACCCCTACGAGCAGTACTTC.

The chain links TRBV6-6 to TRBJ2-7, with 9 bases fitting TRBD1. This CDR3 has 14 amino acids. The germline gives CDR1 MNHNY, CDR2 SVGAGI (reference sequence). Germline trimming cut 7 bases from V and 4 bases from J; bases unmatched to any gene: 8. CDR3 sequence: CASIGGQGWYEQYF. CDR3 DNA: TGTGCCAGCATCGGAGGACAGGGGTGGTACGAGCAGTACTTC.

V and J are TRBV6-5 and TRBJ2-1; the match to TRBD2 covers 13 bases. CDR1 and CDR2 from the germline V gene are MNHEY and SVGAGI. This CDR3 spans 16 amino acids. Trimming removed 0 bases from V and 5 bases from J; junction bases left unmatched: 1. The CDR3 loop reads CASSYSGLAGDNEQFF. The CDR3 bases are TGTGCCAGCAGTTACTCAGGACTAGCGGGAGACAATGAGCAGTTCTTC.

The rearrangement links TRBV28 to TRBJ1-2; D is undetermined. Trimming pared 3 bases from V and 4 bases from J, leaving 6 bases between. Germline CDR1 is MDHEN and CDR2 is SYDVKM. This CDR3 is built from 12 residues. DNA for the CDR3: TGTGCCAGCAGTTTGGAGGGCTATGGCTACACCTTC. This sequence encodes CASSLEGYGYTF.

This chain links TRBV28 with TRBJ2-7; 11 nucleotides align to TRBD2. Germline-derived CDR1 and CDR2 are MDHEN and SYDVKM. The CDR3 is 16 residues long. V was pared by 3 bases and J by 5 bases, with 9 bases of the junction left unmatched. The CDR3 DNA reads as TGTGCCAGCAGTTTTACTAGCGGGAGACGGTGGCACGAGCAGTACTTC. Encoded protein: CASSFTSGRRWHEQYF.